The 10 T cell receptor beta chains below all came from one sample that was sequenced in a study of T cells in Graves' hyperthyroidism and ophthalmopathy. Template material for amplifying TCR beta CDR3 regions consisted of RNA transcripts. During a first-round RT-PCR of the TCR CDR3, the HTBI primer set was used. TCRdb called the multiplex PCR reads again in MiXCR, with one record for every CDR3 protein. The table records 300,000 to 400,000 distinct CDR3 sequences, 15% to 20% of them present only once. Sequencing used blood. These receptors were taken from a woman in her 50s with Graves' hyperthyroidism.

CDR3 nucleotides: TGTGCCAGCAGCCGTTTCGCCGAGGGGGGGGAGCAGTACTTC. Protein product: CASSRFAEGGEQYF. The gene calls are TRBV7-9 and TRBJ2-7; TRBD2 might be the D (7 bases). Germline V CDR1 and CDR2: SEHNR, FQNEAQ (reference sequence). Trimming pared 5 bases from V and 7 bases from J, leaving 18 bases between. The CDR3 extends over 14 amino acids.

V usage is TRBV6-4 and J usage is TRBJ2-3; tentatively, D is TRBD1 (5 bases). The V end lost 7 bases, the J end lost 8 bases, and 16 bases lay between the germline ends. This CDR3 has 13 amino acids. Germline CDR1 reads MRHNA; CDR2 reads SNTAGT. The CDR3 region is CASTGDPQGTQYF. The CDR3 DNA is TGTGCCAGCACCGGAGACCCCCAGGGTACGCAGTATTTT.

This clonotype appeared many times. This chain joins TRBV28 and TRBJ1-2, with 8 bases aligning to TRBD1. The ends lost 6 bases at V and 8 bases at J; junction bases unmatched: 14. This CDR3 comprises 15 residues. Germline assignment: CDR1 MDHEN and CDR2 SYDVKM. The CDR3 loop is CASRGPLDRVGGYTF. CDR3 in DNA: TGTGCCAGCAGGGGACCGTTGGACAGGGTTGGGGGCTACACCTTC.

This clonotype was seen once. This rearrangement joins TRBV19 to TRBJ1-5, with 7 positions matching TRBD1. The V segment lost 6 bases and the J segment 0 bases; nucleotides outside the gene matches: 8. The germline gives CDR1 LNHDA, CDR2 SQIVND (reference sequence). The CDR3 runs 16 residues. For the CDR3, the DNA is TGTGCCAGTAGCATGACAGGGTTTAATAGCAATCAGCCCCAGCATTTT. Its translation: CASSMTGFNSNQPQHF.

There are a few counts of this clonotype. V gene TRBV7-3 combines with J gene TRBJ2-5, with D tentatively TRBD1 or TRBD2 (6 bases each). The V gene's germline CDR1 is SGHTA and CDR2 FQGTGA. Trimming left V 11 bases short and J 5 bases short, with 12 bases between. The CDR3 has 11 amino acids. The CDR3 is CAHGGPETQYF. The CDR3 coding sequence is TGTGCCCACGGGGGCCCGGAGACCCAGTACTTC.

At least ten counts were recorded for this clonotype. The chain links TRBV2 to TRBJ1-1, with D perhaps TRBD1 (5 bases). The length of the CDR3 is 13 residues. Germline assignment: CDR1 SNHLY and CDR2 FYNNEI. Trimming cost V 4 bases and J 0 bases, with 6 bases left between them. In DNA form, the CDR3 reads TGTGCCAGCAGTGGCAGGGTGAACACTGAAGCTTTCTTT. It translates to CASSGRVNTEAFF. The variable domain in full, completed from reference TRBV2 and TRBJ1-1, reads EPEVTQTPSHQVTQMGQEVILRCVPISNHLYFYWYRQILGQKVEFLVSFYNNEISEKSEIFDDQFSVERPDGSNFTLKIRSTKLEDSAMYFCASSGRVNTEAFFGQGTRLTVV.

This clonotype was recorded a few times. V usage is TRBV9 and J usage is TRBJ1-1, with no clear D. The CDR3 extends over 14 amino acids. Trimming took 3 bases from V and 3 from J, leaving 12 bases between them. CDR1 SGDLS and CDR2 YYNGEE come from the germline V gene. The CDR3 loop reads CASSGHYSDTEAFF. CDR3 nucleotide sequence: TGTGCCAGCAGCGGACATTATTCGGACACTGAAGCTTTCTTT.

V gene TRBV9 combines with J gene TRBJ2-1, with a possible D match to TRBD2 (5 bases). V gave up 2 bases and J gave up 4 bases, with 10 bases separating them. The CDR3 is made up of 14 amino acids. CDR1 is SGDLS, CDR2 YYNGEE, per germline. The CDR3: CASSVTGVYNEQFF. DNA for the CDR3: TGTGCCAGCAGCGTTACCGGGGTTTACAATGAGCAGTTCTTC.

This clonotype was observed a handful of times. The rearrangement links TRBV19 to TRBJ2-7; D possibly corresponds to TRBD2 (5 bases). The V gene's germline CDR1 is LNHDA and CDR2 SQIVND (reference sequence). V gave up 5 bases and J gave up 0 bases, with 8 bases separating them. The CDR3 has 13 residues. CDR3 sequence: CASSWSGSYEQYF. Here the CDR3 DNA reads TGTGCCAGTAGTTGGAGCGGCTCCTACGAGCAGTACTTC.

In this sample, this clonotype turned up many times. This sequence joins TRBV2 and TRBJ2-1, with D perhaps matching TRBD2 (6 bases). Trimming removed 4 bases at V and 10 bases at J, with 11 bases between. From germline, CDR1 is SNHLY and CDR2 FYNNEI. The CDR3 has 12 residues. The CDR3 DNA reads TGTGCCAGCAGTGTGGTCGGGAGCGAGCAGTTCTTC. It specifies CASSVVGSEQFF.